This T cell receptor (beta chain) is from a study of early T cells in non-severe SARS-CoV-2 infection. In the study overall: Sequenced bulk RNA came from whole blood that was unsorted, and chains were unpaired.

Regarding the study as a whole: Anti-spike CD8 responses were favored by VDJdb matching, which missed private and CD4 specificities.

Attached unique molecular identifiers marked individual cDNA molecules. TCRdb called the 5' RACE reads again in MiXCR, with one record for every CDR3 protein. The sample includes fewer than 50,000 distinct CDR3 sequences, around 6.1% of them seen just once. Many counts were recorded for this clonotype. Its antigen is not identified. V gave up 5 bases and J gave up 4 bases; unmatched junction bases: 17. This CDR3 comprises 17 residues. Germline-derived CDR1 and CDR2 are DFQATT and SNEGSKA (reference sequence). This sequence was found in an adult who was a healthcare worker with PCR-confirmed SARS-CoV-2 infection or an uninfected control (not recorded which). The gene calls are TRBV20-1 and TRBJ2-5, with 9 positions matching TRBD1. The sequenced sample was whole blood. CDR3 in DNA: TGCAGTGCTGCGCTCCTAATCACAGGGGGCGGAGGAGAGACCCAGTACTTC. It is translated as CSAALLITGGGGETQYF.